Below are 25 T cell receptor beta chains sequenced from a single sample in a study of breast tumors, draining lymph nodes, adjacent tissues. Axillary draining lymph nodes of breast cancer patients supplied the node samples. TCRdb re-derived calls from the multiplex PCR reads in MiXCR, one entry per CDR3 protein. The sample contains some 83,000 distinct CDR3 sequences, about 21% of which appear only once. Sequencing was done on a sample of axillary lymph node tissue. These receptors originate from a female donor with breast cancer. Some clones in this sample may be carry-over from other donors' samples.

Remarks on this clonotype: At one boundary the junction diverges from the germline segment, which might be a read error. The gene calls are TRBV28 and TRBJ2-5; TRBD2 aligns across 14 bases. The CDR3 has 16 amino acids. Germline CDR1 MDHEN, CDR2 SYDVKM. The CDR3, as DNA: TGTGCCACCAGTGCCAGGGGACTAGCGGGAGATGAGACCCAGTACTTC. This codes for CATSARGLAGDETQYF.

This clonotype was picked up many times. The CDR3 sequence: CASSDPGYGYTF. CDR3 bases: TGTGCCAGCTCCGACCCCGGCTATGGCTACACCTTC. The chain has TRBV18 and TRBJ1-2; D unclear. The V end was cut by 6 bases, the J end by 4 bases, with 9 bases between. The CDR3 extends over 12 amino acids. CDR1 KGHSH and CDR2 LQKENI come from the germline V gene.

This clonotype was observed many times. The chain employs TRBV19 and TRBJ2-7; D is possibly TRBD2 (5 bases). From germline, CDR1 is LNHDA and CDR2 SQIVND (reference sequence). The V end was cut by 5 bases, the J end by 6 bases, with 8 bases between. This CDR3 region has 11 residues. The CDR3 DNA follows: TGTGCCAGTAGTCGGGGAAGCGAGCAGTACTTC. Amino acids: CASSRGSEQYF. The variable domain in full, with the rest retrieved from reference TRBV19 and TRBJ2-7, is DGGITQSPKYLFRKEGQNVTLSCEQNLNHDAMYWYRQDPGQGLRLIYYSQIVNDFQKGDIAEGYSVSREKKESFPLTVTSAQKNPTAFYLCASSRGSEQYFGPGTRLTVT.

The chain joins TRBV7-3 to TRBJ2-7, with TRBD1 matching 7 bases. Germline V gives CDR1 SGHTA, CDR2 FQGTGA. Germline trimming cut 4 bases from V and 2 bases from J; bases unmatched to any gene: 8. This CDR3 has 15 amino acids. The CDR3 DNA sequence: TGTGCCAGCAGCTCAGTCGGGACAGTCACCTACGAGCAGTACTTC. The encoded protein is CASSSVGTVTYEQYF.

This clonotype has at least ten counts. V usage is TRBV10-3 and J usage is TRBJ2-7; D call uncertain. This CDR3 contains 14 residues. V lost 0 bases and J 1 base, leaving 7 bases between the germline ends. The germline V gene has CDR1 ENHRY and CDR2 SYGVKD. This CDR3 is CAISESGASYEQYF. The CDR3 nucleotides read TGTGCCATCAGTGAGTCCGGTGCGTCCTACGAGCAGTACTTC.

This clonotype has ten or more counts. This rearrangement joins TRBV10-3 to TRBJ1-4; D is undetermined. CDR1 and CDR2 (germline): ENHRY, SYGVKD. The CDR3 length is 12 residues. Trimming removed 2 bases from V and 7 bases from J, with 5 bases in between. CDR3 DNA: TGTGCCATCAGTGAGACGGGTGAAAAACTGTTTTTT. Residues: CAISETGEKLFF.

This clonotype was found many times. The chain links TRBV20-1 to TRBJ2-5, with TRBD2 matching over 9 bases. The CDR3 runs to 15 residues. J lost 5 bases, V lost 5 bases, and 12 bases had no gene match. Germline CDR1 DFQATT, CDR2 SNEGSKA (reference sequence). The CDR3 DNA reads TGCAGTGCTCGCTCCTTTGTGAGCGGGAGGGAGACCCAGTACTTC. Amino acid sequence: CSARSFVSGRETQYF.

At least ten counts were recorded for this clonotype. The genes are TRBV6-5 and TRBJ2-2; 7 bases match TRBD1. The CDR3 loop spans 15 amino acids. The V segment lost 2 bases and the J segment 1 base; nucleotides outside the gene matches: 1. CDR1 and CDR2 (germline): MNHEY, SVGAGI. The CDR3 coding sequence is TGTGCCAGCAGTTACAGGGGGCAGAACACCGGGGAGCTGTTTTTT. Amino acids: CASSYRGQNTGELFF.

This clonotype was recorded at least ten times. This chain connects TRBV7-2 to TRBJ2-5, with 7 bases aligning to TRBD1. V trimming: 0 bases; J trimming: 6 bases; junction bases outside the gene matches: 10. The CDR3 has 16 residues. The germline gives CDR1 SGHTA, CDR2 FQGNSA. CDR3 nucleotide sequence: TGTGCCAGCAGCTTAGCGAGGGGGCAGACCAGGAAGACCCAGTACTTC. Protein product: CASSLARGQTRKTQYF. The whole variable domain, filled in from reference TRBV7-2 and TRBJ2-5, reads GAGVSQSPSNKVTEKGKDVELRCDPISGHTALYWYRQSLGQGLEFLIYFQGNSAPDKSGLPSDRFSAERTGGSVSTLTIQRTQQEDSAVYLCASSLARGQTRKTQYFGPGTRLLVL.

This clonotype has a count of ten or more. This chain links TRBV5-6 with TRBJ2-7, with 7 bases fitting TRBD1. The V gene's germline CDR1 is SGHDT and CDR2 YYEEEE. CDR3 length equals 13 residues. The V gene end was trimmed by 5 bases and the J gene end by 3 bases; junction bases not matched to a gene: 5. CDR3 residues: CASRRQGDYEQYF. DNA of the CDR3: TGTGCCAGCAGACGACAGGGAGACTACGAGCAGTACTTC.

This clonotype was seen repeatedly, ten times or more. The rearrangement joins TRBV12-3 or TRBV12-4 to TRBJ1-2; D unresolved. The CDR3 is 9 amino acids. Deletions cut 8 bases from V and 5 bases from J, with 3 bases between. The CDR3 loop is CASGYGYTF. In DNA form, the CDR3 reads TGTGCCAGCGGTTATGGCTACACCTTC.

This chain uses TRBV11-1 with TRBJ2-5; 12 bases are a match to TRBD2. The J call could be wrong; TRBJ2-1 is a better fit for the DNA end. This CDR3 comprises 15 residues. Germline-derived CDR1 and CDR2 are SGHAT and FQDESV (reference sequence). CDR3 sequence (DNA): TGTGCCAGCAGCTTAGGACTAGCGGGAGTCCACGAGCAGTTCTTC. This translates into CASSLGLAGVHEQFF.

A few counts support this clonotype. The rearrangement joins TRBV19 to TRBJ2-5; TRBD1 agrees at 7 bases. With 5 bases clipped from V and 1 base from J, the junction kept 7 bases outside the gene matches. Germline values: CDR1 LNHDA, CDR2 SQIVND (reference sequence). The length of the CDR3 is 15 residues. Here the CDR3 reads CASSAPGQSQETQYF. The DNA for the CDR3 is TGTGCCAGTAGTGCACCGGGACAGAGCCAAGAGACCCAGTACTTC.

This clonotype was counted many times. The chain joins TRBV7-9 to TRBJ1-3; D is unclear. The CDR3 is 15 amino acids. The V end lost 1 base, the J end lost 1 base, and 8 bases lay between the germline ends. Germline CDR1 SEHNR, CDR2 FQNEAQ (reference sequence). As DNA, the CDR3 is TGTGCCAGCAGCTTAGTGACATTTTCTGGAAACACCATATATTTT. As protein: CASSLVTFSGNTIYF. The whole variable domain, filled in from reference TRBV7-9 and TRBJ1-3, reads DTGVSQNPRHKITKRGQNVTFRCDPISEHNRLYWYRQTLGQGPEFLTYFQNEAQLEKSRLLSDRFSAERPKGSFSTLEIQRTEQGDSAMYLCASSLVTFSGNTIYFGEGSWLTVV.

This clonotype was seen only once. A much bigger clone sits one base away, suggesting this may be a read error. J is TRBJ2-2 and V is TRBV2; TRBD2 agrees at 8 bases. This CDR3 is built from 16 residues. The germline gives CDR1 SNHLY, CDR2 FYNNEI. CDR3 sequence: CASSERGTRNTGGLFF. The CDR3 DNA follows: TGTGCCAGCAGTGAGCGCGGGACTAGGAACACCGGGGGGCTGTTTTTT.

The chain recombines TRBV19 with TRBJ1-1; 9 nucleotides agree with TRBD1. The germline V gene has CDR1 LNHDA and CDR2 SQIVND (reference sequence). This CDR3 is built from 15 residues. Trimming cost V 5 bases and J 1 base; bases outside gene matches: 5. The CDR3 spells CASSLQGAGNTEAFF. CDR3 nucleotides: TGTGCCAGTAGTTTACAGGGGGCCGGGAACACTGAAGCTTTCTTT. Looking up the rest from reference TRBV19 and TRBJ1-1 gives the full variable domain: DGGITQSPKYLFRKEGQNVTLSCEQNLNHDAMYWYRQDPGQGLRLIYYSQIVNDFQKGDIAEGYSVSREKKESFPLTVTSAQKNPTAFYLCASSLQGAGNTEAFFGQGTRLTVV.

This clonotype was seen ten or more times. This chain uses TRBV19 with TRBJ1-4; possibly TRBD1 for D (5 bases). This CDR3 region has 13 residues. Germline V CDR1 and CDR2: LNHDA, SQIVND (reference sequence). V was trimmed by 6 bases and J by 7 bases, leaving 12 bases between them. DNA of the CDR3: TGTGCCAGTAGGAACACTGGGGGTGAAAAACTGTTTTTT. As protein: CASRNTGGEKLFF.

At least ten counts were recorded for this clonotype. The V call is TRBV2, the J call TRBJ1-5, with D possibly matching TRBD1 (5 bases). The V gene's germline CDR1 is SNHLY and CDR2 FYNNEI. The CDR3 is made up of 14 amino acids. Trimming took 8 bases from V and 7 from J, leaving 18 bases between them. CDR3 nucleotide sequence: TGTGCCAGCCAACATGGACAAAACGGCCAGCCCCAGCATTTT. This translates into CASQHGQNGQPQHF.

This clonotype was counted many times. The chain is built from TRBV12-5 and TRBJ2-1; 8 positions match TRBD1. The CDR3 runs 17 residues. Per germline, CDR1 LGHNT and CDR2 FRNRAP. With 0 bases clipped from V and 6 bases from J, the junction kept 10 bases outside the gene matches. The CDR3 DNA sequence: TGTGCTAGTGGTTTGGTACTCCAGGGGGCCACCCCCAATGAGCAGTTCTTC. This translates into CASGLVLQGATPNEQFF.

For this clonotype: A read error may be the cause here, since a much bigger clone is one base away. This chain connects TRBV11-3 to TRBJ1-2; D gene uncertain. V was shortened by 8 bases and J by 4 bases, with 17 bases between the two germline ends. Germline-derived CDR1 and CDR2 are SGHNT and YENEEA. This CDR3 contains 14 residues. CDR3 DNA: TGTGCCAGCGGCGCAACCGGAACCTCCTATGGCTACACCTTC. Translating it yields CASGATGTSYGYTF.

This clonotype was recorded a few times. CDR3 sequence reads: CASSAKIGTGLPPNYGYTF. The CDR3, as DNA: TGTGCCAGCAGTGCCAAGATCGGGACAGGGTTACCTCCTAACTATGGCTACACCTTC. V is TRBV6-6 and J is TRBJ1-2, with 9 bases that match TRBD1. J lost 0 bases, V lost 5 bases, and 16 bases had no gene match. This CDR3 contains 19 residues. From germline, CDR1 is MNHNY and CDR2 SVGAGI (reference sequence).

Many counts were recorded for this clonotype. CDR3 nucleotide sequence: TGCGCCAGCAGCTTGGGGTCACAGGGTCGTGAAAAACTGTTTTTT. Protein sequence: CASSLGSQGREKLFF. J is TRBJ1-4 and V is TRBV5-1; a weak D match, TRBD1 (6 bases). CDR3 length: 15 amino acids. Looked up from germline, CDR1 is SGHRS and CDR2 is YFSETQ. Trimming removed 0 bases from V and 7 bases from J, with 13 bases in between.

This chain links TRBV28 with TRBJ2-7; 7 nucleotides agree with TRBD1. The CDR3 totals 13 residues. CDR1 is MDHEN, CDR2 SYDVKM, per germline. Germline trimming cut 8 bases from V and 3 bases from J; bases unmatched to any gene: 7. Here the CDR3 DNA reads TGTGCCAGCCTTGGACAGGTAGACTACGAGCAGTACTTC. This codes for CASLGQVDYEQYF.

This clonotype was observed a few times. A much larger clonotype is one base distant, so this may be a read error. CDR3 region: CASSLTTDYGQYF. CDR3 DNA sequence: TGTGCCAGCAGCTTAACGACCGATTACGGGCAGTACTTC. The V gene is TRBV7-2, the J gene TRBJ2-7, with no clear D. Germline-derived CDR1 and CDR2 are SGHTA and FQGNSA. The CDR3 is 13 amino acids.

This clonotype was counted ten times or more. The chain has TRBV9 and TRBJ2-7, with TRBD1 matching over 9 bases. V lost 2 bases and J lost 6; bases outside the gene matches: 3. This CDR3 is 13 amino acids long. Germline V gene data show CDR1 as SGDLS and CDR2 as YYNGEE. CDR3 region: CASSVGTGREQYF. In DNA, the CDR3 is TGTGCCAGCAGCGTTGGGACAGGGCGCGAGCAGTACTTC.